This TCR beta chain was sequenced for a study of control samples from healthy donors and cancer patients. Generated by immunoSEQ multiplex PCR, the TCRdb table keeps only in-frame clones and is missing some. The sample lists 100,000 to 150,000 clones; around 90% were seen once. CDR3 length equals 15 residues. Germline V gene sequence: CDR1 SGHRS, CDR2 YFSETQ. V lost 1 base to trimming and J lost 0 bases, with 10 bases between them. The material sequenced was blood. This chain uses TRBV5-1 with TRBJ1-1, with D tentatively TRBD1 (5 bases). The source of this sequence is a man in his forties in good health. The CDR3 DNA reads as TGCGCCAGCAGCTTGAGGTGGGGGATGAACACTGAAGCTTTCTTT. This sequence encodes CASSLRWGMNTEAFF.